This TCR beta chain was profiled in a study of blood T cell repertoires in COVID-19. About the research overall: Specimens from acute and convalescent COVID-19 originated in the United States, Italy and Spain. Sample material is recorded as cDNA or gDNA derived from T cells, B-cell-depleted T cells, or PBMCs.

This clone was seen a single time. As handled by the study authors: Amplification from reference gene primers served as the basis for estimated nucleated cell counts. The data were produced by immunoSEQ multiplex PCR, yet TCRdb's version contains in-frame clones alone and is incomplete. For V, J and clone size, that table is used; D and trimming come from the DNA. This table holds 200,000 or so clones, 84% found once. Trimming took off 7 bases at V and 0 bases at J, with 13 bases between the two ends. The germline V gene encodes CDR1 MNHNY and CDR2 SVGAGI (reference sequence). CDR3 size: 14 residues. V gene TRBV6-6 combines with J gene TRBJ2-7; maybe TRBD1 (6 bases). Material: peripheral blood. This TCR was sampled from a woman aged 55 to 70 who had recovered from COVID-19. The CDR3 loop reads CASKGESLSYEQYF. The CDR3 DNA is TGTGCCAGCAAGGGGGAATCCCTCTCCTACGAGCAGTACTTC.